This T cell receptor beta chain was documented in a study of CD8 T cells in ankylosing spondylitis. The CDR3 totals 14 residues. CDR1 is SGHRS, CDR2 YFSETQ, per germline. MiXCR, applied by TCRdb to the 5' RACE reads, yields one record per CDR3 protein. Among roughly 180,000 distinct CDR3 sequences listed, 11% were seen once. This clonotype was observed many times. Germline and junction disagree at one end, which may indicate a read error. The specimen was blood, either unsorted or a sorted T cell fraction (not recorded which). The genes are TRBV5-1 and TRBJ2-7; the D gene is possibly TRBD1 (5 bases). This receptor was identified in a male donor with ankylosing spondylitis or in good health (not recorded which). CDR3 residues: CASSLEGISHEQYF. The CDR3 DNA follows: TGCGCCAGCAGCTTGGAGGGGATCTCCCACGAGCAGTACTTC. The full variable domain, rest sourced from reference TRBV5-1 and TRBJ2-7, is KAGVTQTPRYLIKTRGQQVTLSCSPISGHRSVSWYQQTPGQGLQFLFEYFSETQRNKGNFPGRFSGRQFSNSRSEMNVSTLELGDSALYLCASSLEGISHEQYFGPGTRLTVT.